This TCR beta chain was sequenced in a study of cytomegalovirus exposure and HLA in healthy donors. The PCR made use of 60 Vbeta and 13 Jbeta primers. The table came from immunoSEQ multiplex PCR; TCRdb's copy has only in-frame clones and leaves some out. Of 150,000 to 200,000 clones in the sample, around 80% are singletons; the top ten hold approximately 2.1%. This CDR3 comprises 14 residues. In germline, CDR1 is SGHDT, CDR2 YYEEEE. With 4 bases clipped from V and 3 bases from J, the junction kept 6 bases outside the gene matches. The rearrangement joins TRBV5-6 to TRBJ1-2; 7 bases are shared with TRBD1. The TCR sequence derives from a male donor in good health and CMV-seronegative. The sample was PBMCs. The CDR3 loop reads CASSILDRYYGYTF. The CDR3 DNA sequence: TGTGCCAGCAGCATACTGGACAGGTACTATGGCTACACCTTC.